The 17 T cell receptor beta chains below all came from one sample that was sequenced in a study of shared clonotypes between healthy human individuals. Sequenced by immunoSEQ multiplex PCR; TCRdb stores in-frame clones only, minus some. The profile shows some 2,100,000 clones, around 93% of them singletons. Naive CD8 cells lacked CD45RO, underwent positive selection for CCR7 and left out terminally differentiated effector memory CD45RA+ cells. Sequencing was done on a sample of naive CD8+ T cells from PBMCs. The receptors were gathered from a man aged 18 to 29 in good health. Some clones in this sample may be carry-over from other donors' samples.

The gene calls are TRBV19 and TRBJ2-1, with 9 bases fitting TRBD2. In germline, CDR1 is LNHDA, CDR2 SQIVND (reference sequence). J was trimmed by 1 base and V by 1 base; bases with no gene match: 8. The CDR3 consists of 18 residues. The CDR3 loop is CASSIVHSSGESYNEQFF. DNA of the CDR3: TGTGCCAGTAGTATAGTCCACTCTAGCGGGGAATCCTACAATGAGCAGTTCTTC. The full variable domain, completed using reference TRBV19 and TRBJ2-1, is DGGITQSPKYLFRKEGQNVTLSCEQNLNHDAMYWYRQDPGQGLRLIYYSQIVNDFQKGDIAEGYSVSREKKESFPLTVTSAQKNPTAFYLCASSIVHSSGESYNEQFFGPGTRLTVL.

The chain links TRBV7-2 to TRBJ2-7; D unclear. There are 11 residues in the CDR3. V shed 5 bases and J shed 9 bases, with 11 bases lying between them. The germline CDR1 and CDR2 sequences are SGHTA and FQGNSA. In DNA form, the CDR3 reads TGTGCCAGCAGCAGAAAAATGGGGCAGTACTTC. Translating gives CASSRKMGQYF.

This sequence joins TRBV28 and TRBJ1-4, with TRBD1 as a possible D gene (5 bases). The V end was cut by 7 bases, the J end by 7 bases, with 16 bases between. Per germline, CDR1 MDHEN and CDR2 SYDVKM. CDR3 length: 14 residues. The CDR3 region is CASTNPGVGEKLFF. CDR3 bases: TGTGCCAGCACTAACCCGGGGGTTGGTGAAAAACTGTTTTTT.

CDR3 in DNA: TGTGCCAGCAGAGAAAACAGGGGTCCCGGGGAGCTGTTTTTT. This encodes CASRENRGPGELFF. The V call is TRBV28, the J call TRBJ2-2; 7 bases agree with TRBD1. This CDR3 region has 14 residues. Looked up from germline, CDR1 is MDHEN and CDR2 is SYDVKM. V gave up 6 bases and J gave up 6 bases; unmatched junction bases: 7.

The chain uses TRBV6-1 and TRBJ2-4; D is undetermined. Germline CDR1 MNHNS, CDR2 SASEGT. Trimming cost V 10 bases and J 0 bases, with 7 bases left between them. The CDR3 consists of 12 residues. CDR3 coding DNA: TGTGCCACGAACCTAGCCAAAAACATTCAGTACTTC. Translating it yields CATNLAKNIQYF.

DNA of the CDR3: TGTGCCAGCAGTGGTGTCAGGGGGGATGGCTACACCTTC. This gives the protein CASSGVRGDGYTF. This chain uses TRBV25-1 with TRBJ1-2, with TRBD1 identical over 7 bases. The CDR3 loop spans 13 amino acids. Per the germline V gene, CDR1 is MGHDK and CDR2 is SYGVNS. Trimming at V came to 4 bases and at J to 6 bases, leaving 5 bases not matched to a gene.

The CDR3 DNA reads TGTGCCAGCAGTTTCGGAGGGGTAGGTCAGCCCCAGCATTTT. It is translated as CASSFGGVGQPQHF. The chain couples TRBV27 to TRBJ1-5; D is perhaps TRBD1 (5 bases). Trimming took off 3 bases at V and 6 bases at J, with 12 bases between the two ends. Germline values: CDR1 MNHEY, CDR2 SMNVEV (reference sequence). The CDR3 length is 14 residues.

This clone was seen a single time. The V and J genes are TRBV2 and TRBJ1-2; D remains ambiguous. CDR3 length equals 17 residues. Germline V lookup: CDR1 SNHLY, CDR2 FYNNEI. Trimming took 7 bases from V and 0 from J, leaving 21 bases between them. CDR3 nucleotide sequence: TGTGCCAGCACGGATATTCCAACCTTCGGGGCTAACTATGGCTACACCTTC. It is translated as CASTDIPTFGANYGYTF.

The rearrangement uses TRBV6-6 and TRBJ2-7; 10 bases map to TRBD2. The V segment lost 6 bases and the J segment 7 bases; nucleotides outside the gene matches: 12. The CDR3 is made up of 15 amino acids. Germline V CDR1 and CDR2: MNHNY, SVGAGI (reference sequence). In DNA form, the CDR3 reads TGTGCCAGCAGCCAGGGAGGGCTAGCGGGAGATGAGCAGTACTTC. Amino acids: CASSQGGLAGDEQYF.

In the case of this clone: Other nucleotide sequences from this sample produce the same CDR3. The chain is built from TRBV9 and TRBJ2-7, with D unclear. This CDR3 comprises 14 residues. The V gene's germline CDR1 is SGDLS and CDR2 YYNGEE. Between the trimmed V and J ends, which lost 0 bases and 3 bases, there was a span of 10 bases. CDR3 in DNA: TGTGCCAGCAGCGTAGGATATTCCAGCTACGAGCAGTACTTC. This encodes CASSVGYSSYEQYF.

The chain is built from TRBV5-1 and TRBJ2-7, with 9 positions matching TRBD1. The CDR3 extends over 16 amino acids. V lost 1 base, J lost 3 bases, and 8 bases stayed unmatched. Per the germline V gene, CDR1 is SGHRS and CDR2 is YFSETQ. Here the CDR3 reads CASSLRGQGKIYEQYF. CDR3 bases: TGCGCCAGCAGCTTGAGGGGACAGGGCAAAATCTACGAGCAGTACTTC.

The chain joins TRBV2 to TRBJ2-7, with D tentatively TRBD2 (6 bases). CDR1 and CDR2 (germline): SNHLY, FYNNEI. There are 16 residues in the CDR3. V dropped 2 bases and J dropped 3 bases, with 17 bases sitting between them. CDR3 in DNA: TGTGCCAGCAGTGAAAAGGGACTGAAGAGGGGCTACGAGCAGTACTTC. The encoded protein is CASSEKGLKRGYEQYF. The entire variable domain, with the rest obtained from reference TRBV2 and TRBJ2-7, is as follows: EPEVTQTPSHQVTQMGQEVILRCVPISNHLYFYWYRQILGQKVEFLVSFYNNEISEKSEIFDDQFSVERPDGSNFTLKIRSTKLEDSAMYFCASSEKGLKRGYEQYFGPGTRLTVT.

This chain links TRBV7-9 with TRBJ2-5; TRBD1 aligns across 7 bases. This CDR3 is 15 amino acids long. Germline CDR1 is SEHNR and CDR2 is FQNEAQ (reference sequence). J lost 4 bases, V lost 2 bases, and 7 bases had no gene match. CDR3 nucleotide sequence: TGTGCCAGCAGCTTACGTCGGGACAGCCTAGAGACCCAGTACTTC. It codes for CASSLRRDSLETQYF.

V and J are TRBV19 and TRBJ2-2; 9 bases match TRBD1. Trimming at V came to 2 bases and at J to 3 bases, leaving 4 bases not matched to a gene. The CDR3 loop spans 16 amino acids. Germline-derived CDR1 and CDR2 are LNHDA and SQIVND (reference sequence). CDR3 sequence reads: CASSISRTGDTGELFF. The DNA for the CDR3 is TGTGCCAGTAGTATATCCCGGACAGGGGACACCGGGGAGCTGTTTTTT.

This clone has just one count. The CDR3 DNA is TGTGCCAGCAGGTTAGATATAGGACAGAACACTGAAGCTTTCTTT. This encodes CASRLDIGQNTEAFF. The V and J genes are TRBV5-4 and TRBJ1-1; possibly TRBD1 for D (5 bases). The CDR3 consists of 15 residues. Germline CDR1 reads SGHNT; CDR2 reads YYREEE (reference sequence). V was pared by 5 bases and J by 1 base, with 15 bases between.

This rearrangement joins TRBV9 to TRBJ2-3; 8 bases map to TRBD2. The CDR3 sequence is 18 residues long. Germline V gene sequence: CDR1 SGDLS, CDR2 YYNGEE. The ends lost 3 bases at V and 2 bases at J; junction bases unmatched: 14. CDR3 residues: CASSAFLLRGEPTDTQYF. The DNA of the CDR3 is TGTGCCAGCAGCGCTTTCCTCCTGCGGGGGGAACCCACAGATACGCAGTATTTT.

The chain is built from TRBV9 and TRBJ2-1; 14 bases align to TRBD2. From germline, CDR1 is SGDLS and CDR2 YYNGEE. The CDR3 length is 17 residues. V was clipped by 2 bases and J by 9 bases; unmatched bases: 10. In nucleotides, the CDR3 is TGTGCCAGCAGCGTTCAGACTAGCGGGAGGGGGAGTGGTGAGCAGTTCTTC. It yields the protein CASSVQTSGRGSGEQFF.